This TCR beta chain was identified during a study of shared clonotypes between healthy human individuals. As for this clone: The antigen is not known.

The CDR3 spans 16 residues. Trimming removed 5 bases at V and 3 bases at J, with 17 bases between. Germline loops: CDR1 SGHTA, CDR2 FQGNSA. Regarding the study as a whole: Apart from blood, nothing was sampled; tissue repertoires likely differ.

Clones were sequenced by immunoSEQ multiplex PCR, and TCRdb holds only the in-frame ones, with some missing. The table lists about 79,000 clones, 62% of them singletons. The chain recombines TRBV7-2 with TRBJ1-5, with D uncertain. The sequencing sample was made of memory CD8+ T cells sorted from blood. Subset specified: CD45RO+ cells pooled with CCR7-negative TemRA cells. This clonotype was sampled from a man aged 25-45 years in good health. The CDR3 spells CASSTVGVGINQPQHF. Here the CDR3 DNA reads TGTGCCAGCAGCACCGTCGGGGTCGGTATCAATCAGCCCCAGCATTTT.